A single sample gave rise to the 8 T cell receptor beta chains below, sequenced in a study of cytomegalovirus exposure and HLA in healthy donors listed by TCRdb under 2017. The library came from the immunoSEQ multiplex PCR assay. For the multiplex PCR, a mixture combining 60 forward primers for TCR Vbeta segments and 13 reverse primers for TCR Jbeta segments was used. TCRdb provides this immuneACCESS table in a form limited to in-frame rearrangements. Some clones are lacking; in checked studies, under half of them reflect an unresolved V gene, and why the rest are absent is not known. The table for this sample lists roughly 80,000 clones; roughly 79% of them were counted only once. The ten largest make up about 1.9% of the sample. The specimen was PBMCs. Receptors were obtained from a woman under 40 in good health and CMV-seronegative.

This clone was observed once. The chain employs TRBV7-9 and TRBJ2-7; 8 bases are a match to TRBD1. The V segment lost 3 bases and the J segment 1 base; nucleotides outside the gene matches: 2. Germline assignment: CDR1 SEHNR and CDR2 FQNEAQ (reference sequence). CDR3 size: 14 residues. The CDR3 region is CASSLTGVSYEQYF. DNA for the CDR3: TGTGCCAGCAGCTTGACAGGGGTGTCCTACGAGCAGTACTTC. Full variable domain (outside the CDR3, taken from reference TRBV7-9 and TRBJ2-7): DTGVSQNPRHKITKRGQNVTFRCDPISEHNRLYWYRQTLGQGPEFLTYFQNEAQLEKSRLLSDRFSAERPKGSFSTLEIQRTEQGDSAMYLCASSLTGVSYEQYFGPGTRLTVT.

The chain carries TRBV6-6 and TRBJ2-7, with 8 positions matching TRBD2. Unmatched junction bases numbered 9, after V lost 3 bases and J lost 5 bases. Germline CDR1 reads MNHNY; CDR2 reads SVGAGI (reference sequence). This CDR3 has 15 amino acids. CDR3 region: CASSYISGGPHEQYF. The CDR3, as DNA: TGTGCCAGCAGTTATATATCGGGAGGGCCGCACGAGCAGTACTTC.

The chain is built from TRBV28 and TRBJ2-2, with D tentatively TRBD2 (7 bases). The CDR3 is 16 amino acids. V was shortened by 5 bases and J by 9 bases, with 22 bases between the two germline ends. CDR1 is MDHEN, CDR2 SYDVKM, per germline. This CDR3 reads CASSPNLSRGTRELFF. Written as DNA, the CDR3 is TGTGCCAGCAGTCCTAACCTAAGTAGGGGGACTAGGGAGCTGTTTTTT.

The chain uses TRBV5-1 and TRBJ2-2; D call uncertain. Germline CDR1 SGHRS, CDR2 YFSETQ. V gave up 1 base and J gave up 3 bases, with 13 bases separating them. There are 16 residues in the CDR3. As DNA, the CDR3 is TGCGCCAGCAGCTTGATGACTGCGACGGACACCGGGGAGCTGTTTTTT. Its translation: CASSLMTATDTGELFF.

This clone was seen a single time. This chain connects TRBV5-1 to TRBJ2-5; D perhaps matches TRBD2 (6 bases). Germline-derived CDR1 and CDR2 are SGHRS and YFSETQ. V lost 4 bases, J lost 3 bases, and 25 bases lay in between. This CDR3 region has 18 residues. The CDR3 DNA reads as TGCGCCAGCAGCCAAGCAGGAAAGTGGGGTGGAGGGAAAGAGACCCAGTACTTC. Translating gives CASSQAGKWGGGKETQYF.

This chain uses TRBV28 with TRBJ1-1; 8 bases align to TRBD1. Germline V gene data show CDR1 as MDHEN and CDR2 as SYDVKM. The CDR3 sequence is 17 residues long. Losses at the gene ends were 7 bases for V and 0 bases for J; bases not matched to a gene: 13. CDR3 nucleotides: TGTGCCAGCACCCGGACGACAGGGGCGCATATGAACACTGAAGCTTTCTTT. Translated, it gives CASTRTTGAHMNTEAFF.

The chain carries TRBV10-3 and TRBJ2-2, with 12 nucleotides matching TRBD2. This CDR3 has 15 residues. Losses at the gene ends were 8 bases for V and 5 bases for J; bases not matched to a gene: 6. The germline gives CDR1 ENHRY, CDR2 SYGVKD. CDR3 in amino acids: CAIGELAGGTGELFF. CDR3 nucleotides: TGTGCCATCGGGGAACTAGCGGGAGGTACCGGGGAGCTGTTTTTT.

The chain employs TRBV28 and TRBJ2-7; D is uncertain. Germline assignment: CDR1 MDHEN and CDR2 SYDVKM. The CDR3 is 10 residues long. V shed 3 bases and J shed 5 bases, with 2 bases lying between them. CDR3 protein: CASSFDEQYF. The CDR3 DNA follows: TGTGCCAGCAGTTTCGACGAGCAGTACTTC.